The text below deals with one TCR beta chain. Its target is unknown. The CDR3 length is 13 residues. V was cut by 5 bases and J by 8 bases, with 10 bases left in between. Germline V gene data show CDR1 as LNHDA and CDR2 as SQIVND (reference sequence). These data belong to a study of CD8+CD57+ T cells in acquired aplastic anemia. Study-wide context: Each DNA sample taken from sorted CD4+ and CD8+ cells came to roughly 3.5 ug on average.

By flow cytometry, patients selected for sequencing had shown an expansion of CD8+CD57+ cells. Among the patients, all had severe acquired aplastic anemia. General study findings and limits: Significant differences in CD8+ Simpson's diversity were not observed between patients and controls. Roughly 29 was the count of CD8+ CDR3 sequences that patients shared with controls.

Researchers used genomic DNA as the template to profile TCR beta VDJ and CDR3. Each CDR3 protein is one row after TCRdb ran MiXCR on the reads. The sample lists 210,000 or so distinct CDR3 sequences, about half seen once, with just under 20% in the top ten. The sequencing sample was made of sorted CD4+, CD8+, or CD8+CD57+ T cells (not recorded which) from PBMCs. This receptor was obtained from a human donor with aplastic anemia. The rearrangement uses TRBV19 and TRBJ1-6; D is unresolved. CDR3 residues: CASSDYSDSPLHF. The CDR3 nucleotides read TGTGCCAGTAGTGACTATTCGGATTCACCCCTCCACTTT.